This T cell receptor beta chain comes out of a study of blood T cell dynamics during melanoma immunotherapy. Across the study: Metastatic melanoma patients received first-line pembrolizumab or nivolumab plus ipilimumab.

There are 12 residues in the CDR3. Germline values: CDR1 MNHEY, CDR2 SMNVEV (reference sequence). The ends were cut back, 6 bases at V and 4 bases at J, with 9 bases in the middle. Points from the study as a whole: It remained unknown if the driving T cell clones were melanoma-specific.

Documented time point: week 3, after first cycle of checkpoint inhibitor. With respect to this clone: The antigen remains undetermined.

Each bulk PBMC sample had 300 to 400 ng DNA loaded. Sequenced by immunoSEQ multiplex PCR; TCRdb stores in-frame clones only, minus some. The sample holds thousands of clones; 85% to 90% are singletons and the top ten take 2.3%. The source of this sequence is a human donor with melanoma. Source: blood, taken from a patient treated with checkpoint blockade. The chain recombines TRBV27 with TRBJ1-1; D gene unclear. CDR3 DNA sequence: TGTGCCAGCAGCTCACCGGGCACTGAAGCTTTCTTT. Its protein is CASSSPGTEAFF.